This T cell receptor beta chain was captured in a study of tumor-infiltrating lymphocytes in primary liver carcinoma. Study as a whole: About 3.65 to 7.13 million productive TCRbeta reads were obtained from the samples, with similar numbers across tissue types.

The CDR3 covers 13 residues. Germline CDR1 SQVTM, CDR2 ANQGSEA. Findings and caveats of the study: Tumor-adjacent and tumor-blood pairs displayed less overlap than did pairs of tumor regions.

Production of TCR beta cDNA used roughly 500 ng total RNA together with a constant-region primer. What produced the TCR beta libraries was three nested multiplex PCR rounds using slightly modified ARM-PCR. With TRBV1-TRBV30 forward primers and a C-beta reverse primer, the first two PCR rounds were run for approximately 10 cycles each. TCRdb used MiXCR to reprocess the multiplex PCR reads, holding one entry per CDR3 protein. The repertoire holds about 320,000 distinct CDR3 sequences, with 65% as singletons. The source of the blood RNA was unsorted whole blood, and germline DNA was extracted as well. Those patients suffered from chronic HBV infection and were treatment-naive. As concerns this clonotype: The antigen is not known. At one end the junction does not follow the germline gene, possibly because of a read error.

V gene TRBV29-1 combines with J gene TRBJ1-1; 10 nucleotides align to TRBD1. The TCR sequence derives from a man aged 40-49 years with primary liver carcinoma and hepatitis B virus infection. The sequenced material came from peripheral blood. The CDR3, as DNA: TGCAGCGGATCGGACAGGGGGTACACTGGAGCTTTCTTT. Residues: CSGSDRGYTGAFF.